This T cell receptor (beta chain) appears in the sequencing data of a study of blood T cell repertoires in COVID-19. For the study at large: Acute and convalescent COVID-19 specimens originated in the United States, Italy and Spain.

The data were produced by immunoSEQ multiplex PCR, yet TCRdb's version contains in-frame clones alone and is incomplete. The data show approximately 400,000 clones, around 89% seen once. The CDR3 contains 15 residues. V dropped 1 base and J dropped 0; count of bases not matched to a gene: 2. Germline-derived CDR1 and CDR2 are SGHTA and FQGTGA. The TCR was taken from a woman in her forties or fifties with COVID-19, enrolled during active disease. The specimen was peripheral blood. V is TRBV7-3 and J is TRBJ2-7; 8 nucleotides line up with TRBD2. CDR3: CASSLIAGSSYEQYF. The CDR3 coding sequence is TGTGCCAGCAGCTTAATAGCGGGGAGCTCCTACGAGCAGTACTTC.